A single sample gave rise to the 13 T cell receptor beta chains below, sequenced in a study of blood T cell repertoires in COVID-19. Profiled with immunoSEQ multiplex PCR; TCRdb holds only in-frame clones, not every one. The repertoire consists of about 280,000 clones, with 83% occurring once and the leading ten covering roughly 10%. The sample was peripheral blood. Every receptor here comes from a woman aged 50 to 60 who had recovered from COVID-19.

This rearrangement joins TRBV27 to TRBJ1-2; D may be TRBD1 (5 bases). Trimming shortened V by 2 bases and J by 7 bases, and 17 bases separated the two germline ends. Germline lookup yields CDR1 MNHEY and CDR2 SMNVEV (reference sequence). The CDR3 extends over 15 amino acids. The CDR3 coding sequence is TGTGCCAGCAGTTTAGGCAGGGCGGTTGTGAGTGGCTACACCTTC. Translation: CASSLGRAVVSGYTF.

DNA of the CDR3: TGTGCCAGTAGTTTACAGGGGGCCTGGAATGAGCAGTTCTTC. Translated, it gives CASSLQGAWNEQFF. The chain couples TRBV19 to TRBJ2-1; the match to TRBD1 covers 9 bases. CDR3 length equals 14 residues. Per germline, CDR1 LNHDA and CDR2 SQIVND (reference sequence). V shed 5 bases and J 7 bases; nucleotides not matched to a gene: 6.

The CDR3 protein is CAMSGDPYEQYF. DNA for the CDR3: TGTGCCATGTCAGGGGACCCCTACGAGCAGTACTTC. The chain has TRBV10-3 and TRBJ2-7, with TRBD1 as a possible D gene (6 bases). The germline CDR1 and CDR2 sequences are ENHRY and SYGVKD. This CDR3 region has 12 residues. V was trimmed by 9 bases and J by 2 bases, leaving 11 bases between them.

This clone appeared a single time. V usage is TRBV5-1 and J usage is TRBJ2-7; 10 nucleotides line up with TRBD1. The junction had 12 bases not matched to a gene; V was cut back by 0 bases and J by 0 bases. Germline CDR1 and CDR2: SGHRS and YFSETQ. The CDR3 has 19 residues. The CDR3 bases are TGCGCCAGCAGCTTGGTGGGACAGGGGCGACCTGTCCTCTCCTACGAGCAGTACTTC. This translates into CASSLVGQGRPVLSYEQYF.

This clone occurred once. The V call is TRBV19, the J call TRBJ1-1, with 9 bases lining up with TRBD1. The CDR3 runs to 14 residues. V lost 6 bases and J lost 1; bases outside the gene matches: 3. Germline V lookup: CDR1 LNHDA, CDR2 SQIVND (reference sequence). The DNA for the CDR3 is TGTGCCAGTAGATTGGGACAGGGGAACACTGAAGCTTTCTTT. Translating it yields CASRLGQGNTEAFF.

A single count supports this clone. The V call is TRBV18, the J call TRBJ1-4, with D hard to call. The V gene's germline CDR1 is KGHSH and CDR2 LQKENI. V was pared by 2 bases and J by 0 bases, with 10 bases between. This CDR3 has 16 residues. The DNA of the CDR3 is TGTGCCAGCTCACCATGGACTGCAACAACTAATGAAAAACTGTTTTTT. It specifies CASSPWTATTNEKLFF.

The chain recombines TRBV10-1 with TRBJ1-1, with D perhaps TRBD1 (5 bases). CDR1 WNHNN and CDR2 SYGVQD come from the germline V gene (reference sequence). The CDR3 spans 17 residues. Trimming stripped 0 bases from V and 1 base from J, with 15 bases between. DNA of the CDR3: TGCGCCAGCAGTGAGTCCATCGATCTCGACAGGAACACTGAAGCTTTCTTT. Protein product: CASSESIDLDRNTEAFF.

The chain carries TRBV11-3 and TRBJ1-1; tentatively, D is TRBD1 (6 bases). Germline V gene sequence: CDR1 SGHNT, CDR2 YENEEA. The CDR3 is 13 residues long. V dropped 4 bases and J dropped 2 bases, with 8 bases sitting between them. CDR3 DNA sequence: TGTGCCAGCAGCTCCAGGGGAAACACTGAAGCTTTCTTT. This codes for CASSSRGNTEAFF. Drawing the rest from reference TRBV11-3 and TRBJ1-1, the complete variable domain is EAGVVQSPRYKIIEKKQPVAFWCNPISGHNTLYWYLQNLGQGPELLIRYENEEAVDDSQLPKDRFSAERLKGVDSTLKIQPAELGDSAVYLCASSSRGNTEAFFGQGTRLTVV.

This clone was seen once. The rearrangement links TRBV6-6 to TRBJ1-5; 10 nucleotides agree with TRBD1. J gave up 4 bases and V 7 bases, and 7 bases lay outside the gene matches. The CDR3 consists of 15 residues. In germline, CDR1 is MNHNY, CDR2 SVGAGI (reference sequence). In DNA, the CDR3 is TGTGCCAGCAAAGTGACAGGGGGCGGAAATCAGCCCCAGCATTTT. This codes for CASKVTGGGNQPQHF.

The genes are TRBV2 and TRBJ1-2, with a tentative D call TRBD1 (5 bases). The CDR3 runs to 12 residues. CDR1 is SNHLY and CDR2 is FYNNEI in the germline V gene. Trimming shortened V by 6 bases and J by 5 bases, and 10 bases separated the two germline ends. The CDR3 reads CASSATGYGYTF. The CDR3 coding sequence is TGTGCCAGCAGCGCCACAGGATATGGCTACACCTTC. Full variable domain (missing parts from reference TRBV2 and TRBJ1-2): EPEVTQTPSHQVTQMGQEVILRCVPISNHLYFYWYRQILGQKVEFLVSFYNNEISEKSEIFDDQFSVERPDGSNFTLKIRSTKLEDSAMYFCASSATGYGYTFGSGTRLTVV.

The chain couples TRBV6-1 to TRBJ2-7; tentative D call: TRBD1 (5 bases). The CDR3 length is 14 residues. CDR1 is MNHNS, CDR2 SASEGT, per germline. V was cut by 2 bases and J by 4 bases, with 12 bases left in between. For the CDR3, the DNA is TGTGCCAGCAGTGAACTCCCCAGGGTGTACGAGCAGTACTTC. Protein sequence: CASSELPRVYEQYF.

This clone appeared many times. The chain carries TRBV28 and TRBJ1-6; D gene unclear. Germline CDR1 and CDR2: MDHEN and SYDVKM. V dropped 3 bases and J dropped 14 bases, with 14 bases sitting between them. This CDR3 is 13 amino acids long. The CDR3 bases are TGTGCCAGCAGTTTCGATCAGTTAAGAACCCTCCACTTT. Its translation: CASSFDQLRTLHF.

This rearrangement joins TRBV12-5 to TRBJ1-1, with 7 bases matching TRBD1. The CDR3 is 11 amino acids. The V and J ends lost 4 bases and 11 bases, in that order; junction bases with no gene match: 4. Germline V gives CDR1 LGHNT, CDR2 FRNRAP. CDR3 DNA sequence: TGTGCTAGTGGTTCGGACAGGACGGCTTTCTTT. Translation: CASGSDRTAFF.